This paragraph reports one TCR beta chain. The source of the sample is a study of cytomegalovirus exposure and HLA in healthy donors. It was with 60 Vbeta and 13 Jbeta primers that the PCR ran. Measured with immunoSEQ multiplex PCR; TCRdb has only the in-frame clones, and not every one. The data hold some 110,000 clones, with 9.5% to 13% observed a single time. Trimming took off 4 bases at V and 4 bases at J, with 13 bases between the two ends. CDR1 and CDR2 (germline): MNHEY, SMNVEV (reference sequence). The CDR3 is 14 residues long. The receptor's source is a man aged 35-49 years in good health and CMV-seropositive. What was sequenced was PBMCs. The chain carries TRBV27 and TRBJ1-2; weak D call: TRBD1 (6 bases). The CDR3 here is CASSSGVGSYGYTF. CDR3 bases: TGTGCCAGCAGTTCAGGGGTAGGCAGCTATGGCTACACCTTC.